The clone carrying this T cell receptor (beta chain) was recorded a few times. What it binds is unknown. The sample is drawn from a study of Ad26.COV2.S vaccination and SARS-CoV-2 variants. About the research overall: By the intramuscular route, Ad26.COV2.S was given once, or twice 56 days apart.

Measured with immunoSEQ multiplex PCR; TCRdb has only the in-frame clones, and not every one. The sample yields about 680,000 clones, more than 80% seen once. Looked up from germline, CDR1 is SGHNT and CDR2 is YYREEE (reference sequence). Trimming stripped 5 bases from V and 9 bases from J, with 21 bases between. The CDR3 loop spans 15 amino acids. As for treatment: roughly 18 received Ad26.COV2.S at low or high dose, single or two shots; about 5 received placebo; per-sample allocation not given. Collection of the samples took place on day 63 after the first injection of vaccine or placebo. At a Boston site, the person donating was an adult of 18-55 years. Study results and limitations: Reportedly, spike-specific CD8+ and CD4+ T cell responses achieved substantial breadth once vaccination had taken place.

The source material was peripheral blood, sampled in a trial of Ad26.COV2.S vaccine versus placebo. The clonotype comes from a person between 18 and 65 years old who received the Ad26.COV2.S COVID-19 vaccine or a placebo. This chain links TRBV5-4 with TRBJ2-1; the D call may be TRBD1 or TRBD2 (6 bases each). CDR3 region: CASSPAGGMGGEQFF. Here the CDR3 DNA reads TGTGCCAGCAGTCCGGCCGGGGGCATGGGAGGTGAGCAGTTCTTC.